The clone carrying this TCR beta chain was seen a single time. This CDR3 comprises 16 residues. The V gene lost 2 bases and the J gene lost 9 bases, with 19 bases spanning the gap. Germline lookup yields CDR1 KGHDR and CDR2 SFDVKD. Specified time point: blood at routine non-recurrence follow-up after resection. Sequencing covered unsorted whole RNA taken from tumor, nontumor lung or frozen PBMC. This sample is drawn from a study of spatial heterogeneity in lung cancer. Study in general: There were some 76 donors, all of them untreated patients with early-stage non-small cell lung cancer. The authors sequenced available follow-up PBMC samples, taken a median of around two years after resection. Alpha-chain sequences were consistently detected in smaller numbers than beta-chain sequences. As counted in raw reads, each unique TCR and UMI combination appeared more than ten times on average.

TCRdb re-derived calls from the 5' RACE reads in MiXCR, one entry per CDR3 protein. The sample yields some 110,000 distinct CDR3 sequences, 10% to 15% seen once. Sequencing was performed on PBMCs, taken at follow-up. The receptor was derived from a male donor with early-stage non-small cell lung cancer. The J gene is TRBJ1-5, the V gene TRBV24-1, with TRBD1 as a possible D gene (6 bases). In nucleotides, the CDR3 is TGTGCCACCAGTGATTCAAGATTGGGGGCCGCGGGGCCCCAGCATTTT. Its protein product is CATSDSRLGAAGPQHF.